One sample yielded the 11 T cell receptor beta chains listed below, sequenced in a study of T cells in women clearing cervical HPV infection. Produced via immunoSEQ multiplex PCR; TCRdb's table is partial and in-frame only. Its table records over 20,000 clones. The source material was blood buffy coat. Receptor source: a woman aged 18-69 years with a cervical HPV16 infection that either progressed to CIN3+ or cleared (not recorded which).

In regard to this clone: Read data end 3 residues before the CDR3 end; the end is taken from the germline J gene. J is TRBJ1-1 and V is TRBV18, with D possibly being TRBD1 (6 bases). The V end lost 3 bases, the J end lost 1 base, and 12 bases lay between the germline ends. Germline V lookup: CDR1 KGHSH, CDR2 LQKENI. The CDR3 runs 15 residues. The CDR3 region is CASSPSGARNTEAFF. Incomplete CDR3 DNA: TGTGCCAGCTCACCCTCAGGGGCCCGGAACACTGAA.

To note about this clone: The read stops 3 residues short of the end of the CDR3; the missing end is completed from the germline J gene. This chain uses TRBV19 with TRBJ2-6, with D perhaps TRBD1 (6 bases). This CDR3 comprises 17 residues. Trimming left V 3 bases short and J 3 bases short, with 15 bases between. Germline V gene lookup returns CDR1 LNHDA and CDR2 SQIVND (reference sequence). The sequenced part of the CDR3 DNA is TGTGCCAGTAGTATGGTAACAGGGATAGGTGGGGCCAACGTC. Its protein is CASSMVTGIGGANV. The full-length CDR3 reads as CASSMVTGIGGANVLTF.

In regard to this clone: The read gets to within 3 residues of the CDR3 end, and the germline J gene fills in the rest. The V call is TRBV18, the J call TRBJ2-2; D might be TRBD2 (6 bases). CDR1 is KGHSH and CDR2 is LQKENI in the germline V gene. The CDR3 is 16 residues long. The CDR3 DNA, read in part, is TGTGCCAGCTCGCAGGGACTCTTAGGGAGGAATGAAAAG. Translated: CASSQGLLGRNEK. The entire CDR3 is CASSQGLLGRNEKLFF.

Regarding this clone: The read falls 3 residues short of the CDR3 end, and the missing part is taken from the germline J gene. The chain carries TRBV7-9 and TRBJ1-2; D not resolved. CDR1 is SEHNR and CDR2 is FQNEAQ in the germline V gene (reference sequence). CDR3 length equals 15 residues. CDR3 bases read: TGTGCCAGCAGCTCATCACTAGCGGCAAACTACGAC. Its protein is CASSSSLAANYD. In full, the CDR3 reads CASSSSLAANYDYTF.

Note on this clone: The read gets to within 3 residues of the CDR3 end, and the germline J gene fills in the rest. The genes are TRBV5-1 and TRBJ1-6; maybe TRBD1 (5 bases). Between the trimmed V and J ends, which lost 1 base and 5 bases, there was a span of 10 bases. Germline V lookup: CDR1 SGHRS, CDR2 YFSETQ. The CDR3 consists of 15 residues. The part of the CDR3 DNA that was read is TGCGCCAGCAGCTTGAGAACAGGAAATAATTCACCC. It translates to CASSLRTGNNSP. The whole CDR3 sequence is CASSLRTGNNSPLHF.

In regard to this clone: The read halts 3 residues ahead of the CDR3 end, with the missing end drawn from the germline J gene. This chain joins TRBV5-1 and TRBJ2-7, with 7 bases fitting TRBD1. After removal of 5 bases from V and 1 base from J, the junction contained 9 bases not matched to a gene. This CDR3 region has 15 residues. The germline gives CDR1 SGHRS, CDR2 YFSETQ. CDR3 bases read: TGCGCCAGCAGTCCCGGGACAGAAAGATCCTACGAG. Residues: CASSPGTERSYE. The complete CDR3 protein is CASSPGTERSYEQYF.

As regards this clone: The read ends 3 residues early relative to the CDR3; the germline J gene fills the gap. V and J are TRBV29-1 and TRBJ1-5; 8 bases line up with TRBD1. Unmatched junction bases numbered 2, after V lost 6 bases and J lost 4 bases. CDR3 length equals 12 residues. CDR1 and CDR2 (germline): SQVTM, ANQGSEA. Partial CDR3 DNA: TGCAGCGTCCGACAGGGGAATCAGCCC. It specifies CSVRQGNQP. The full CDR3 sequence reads CSVRQGNQPQHF.

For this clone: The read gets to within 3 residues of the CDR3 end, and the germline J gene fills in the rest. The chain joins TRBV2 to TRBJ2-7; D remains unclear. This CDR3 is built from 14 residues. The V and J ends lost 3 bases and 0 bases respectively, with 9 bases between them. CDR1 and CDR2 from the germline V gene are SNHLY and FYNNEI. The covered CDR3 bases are TGTGCCAGCAGTGATGGCAGGCGCTCCTACGAG. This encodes CASSDGRRSYE. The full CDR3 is CASSDGRRSYEQYF. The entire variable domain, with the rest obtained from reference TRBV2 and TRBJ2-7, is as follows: EPEVTQTPSHQVTQMGQEVILRCVPISNHLYFYWYRQILGQKVEFLVSFYNNEISEKSEIFDDQFSVERPDGSNFTLKIRSTKLEDSAMYFCASSDGRRSYEQYFGPGTRLTVT.

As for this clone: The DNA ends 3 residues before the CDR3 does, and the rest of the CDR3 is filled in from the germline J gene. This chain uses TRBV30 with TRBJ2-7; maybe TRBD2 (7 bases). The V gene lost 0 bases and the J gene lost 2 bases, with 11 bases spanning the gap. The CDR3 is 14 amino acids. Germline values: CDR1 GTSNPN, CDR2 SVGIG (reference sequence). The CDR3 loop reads CAWSVKGGAYEQYF. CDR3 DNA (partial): TGTGCCTGGAGTGTAAAGGGGGGGGCCTACGAG.

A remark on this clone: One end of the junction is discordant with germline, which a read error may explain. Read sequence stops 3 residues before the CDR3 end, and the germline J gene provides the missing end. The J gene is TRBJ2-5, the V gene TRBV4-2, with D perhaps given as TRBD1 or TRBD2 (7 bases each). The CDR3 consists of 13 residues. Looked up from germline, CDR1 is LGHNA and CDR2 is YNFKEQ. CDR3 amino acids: CASSQGRGQTQYF. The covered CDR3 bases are TGCGCCAGCAGCCAAGGGAGGGGGCAGACC.

The CDR3: CASSPGPGGGYDYTF. The DNA read from the CDR3 is TGTGCCAGCAGCCCGGGACCAGGGGGAGGATACGAC. The chain uses TRBV7-6 and TRBJ1-2; 7 bases are shared with TRBD1. The read gets to within 3 residues of the CDR3 end, and the germline J gene fills in the rest. CDR3 length equals 15 residues. The V gene's germline CDR1 is SGHVS and CDR2 FNYEAQ. Based on the CDR3 plus reference TRBV7-6 and TRBJ1-2, the full variable domain is GAGVSQSPRYKVTKRGQDVALRCDPISGHVSLYWYRQALGQGPEFLTYFNYEAQQDKSGLPNDRFSAERPEGSISTLTIQRTEQRDSAMYRCASSPGPGGGYDYTFGSGTRLTVV.